This entry is about one TCR beta chain. The same CDR3 can be traced to other DNA sequences in this sample. The sample belongs to a study of shared clonotypes between healthy human individuals. The data were produced by immunoSEQ multiplex PCR, yet TCRdb's version contains in-frame clones alone and is incomplete. The sample has approximately 980,000 clones, about three quarters seen once. Per germline, CDR1 KGHSH and CDR2 LQKENI. The CDR3 loop spans 13 amino acids. V dropped 4 bases and J dropped 4 bases, with 10 bases sitting between them. This chain links TRBV18 with TRBJ1-2; unclear D gene. The TCR comes from a man aged 18-30 years in good health. Sequenced: memory CD4+ T cells sorted from blood. Subset specified: CD45RA-negative fraction. The CDR3 DNA follows: TGTGCCAGCTCACGAGACGGCGGCTATGGCTACACCTTC. Translation: CASSRDGGYGYTF.